This T cell receptor (beta chain) derives from a study of beta chain features in type 1 diabetes. Study-level background: Healthy donors and patients had similar age, gender and cell yields.

This clone is a singleton in its sample. Its antigen is currently unknown. Germline trimming cut 5 bases from V and 5 bases from J; bases unmatched to any gene: 6. The CDR3 loop spans 16 amino acids. CDR1 and CDR2 (germline): PRHDT, FYEKMQ (reference sequence). Study-level results: TCRB CDR3s were moderately but significantly shorter in Type 1 diabetes patients in all four CD4+ subsets. Insertion counts at VDJ junctions were lower in type 1 diabetes patients, who also showed more deletions there.

The isolated RNA, all of it, was reverse transcribed, so expressed TCRB transcripts were what got sequenced. Repertoires were generated with immunoSEQ multiplex PCR, while TCRdb's copy carries only in-frame clones and drops some. The sample consists of under 350,000 clones, roughly an eighth of them appearing once. The sequencing sample was made of naive CD4+ T cells from blood. The source is a man younger than 40 with type 1 diabetes. The V call is TRBV13, the J call TRBJ2-3; 14 bases are shared with TRBD2. CDR3 in DNA: TGTGCCAGCAGCCCAGGACTAGCGGGAGGCCGAGATACGCAGTATTTT. This encodes CASSPGLAGGRDTQYF.